These T cell receptor beta chains were read from a single sample in a study of OX40 agonist ivuxolimab in advanced cancers. Libraries were prepared by immunoSEQ multiplex PCR; TCRdb keeps only in-frame clonotypes and omits some of them. Of tens of thousands of clones listed, just over 90% were seen once; the top ten hold approximately 0.41%. The sample in question was CD4+ or CD8+ T cells sorted from blood, obtained in a trial of the OX40 agonist ivuxolimab. These receptors all come from an adult with an advanced solid tumor such as melanoma, head and neck, liver or kidney cancer. Both conserved end residues are part of each CDR3. The order of the fields is CDR3 length, clone size, D gene, J gene, V gene, CDR3 DNA, CDR3 protein. D genes are given only for firm matches. The listing skips clone size in some rows; elsewhere it reads once, few, many or a size class.

cdr3_length: 14
clone_size: .
d_call: TRBD1
j_call: TRBJ1-1
v_call: TRBV7-2
cdr3_nt: TGTGCCAGCAGCACCCGGACAGGGAACACTGAAGCTTTCTTT
cdr3_aa: CASSTRTGNTEAFF

cdr3_length: 12
clone_size: .
d_call: TRBD1
j_call: TRBJ1-2
v_call: TRBV19
cdr3_nt: TGTGCCAGTAGCCGGGACAGGGATGGCTACACCTTC
cdr3_aa: CASSRDRDGYTF

cdr3_length: 16
clone_size: .
d_call: TRBD1
j_call: TRBJ1-4
v_call: TRBV7-3
cdr3_nt: TGTGCCAGCAGCTTCGACCAGGGGGCAGAGGGAGAAAAACTGTTTTTT
cdr3_aa: CASSFDQGAEGEKLFF

cdr3_length: 12
clone_size: .
d_call: .
j_call: TRBJ1-1
v_call: TRBV28
cdr3_nt: TGTGCCAGCAGGGTGTGGGGCACTGAAGCTTTCTTT
cdr3_aa: CASRVWGTEAFF

cdr3_length: 12
clone_size: .
d_call: .
j_call: TRBJ2-5
v_call: TRBV18
cdr3_nt: TGTGCCACCACTCTAGGCCCGGAGACCCAGTACTTC
cdr3_aa: CATTLGPETQYF

cdr3_length: 13
clone_size: .
d_call: .
j_call: TRBJ2-7
v_call: TRBV5-1
cdr3_nt: TGCGCCAGTAAATTATTCAGCTCCTACGAGCAGTACTTC
cdr3_aa: CASKLFSSYEQYF

cdr3_length: 14
clone_size: .
d_call: .
j_call: TRBJ2-7
v_call: TRBV5-1
cdr3_nt: TGCGCCAGCAGCTTGGAAGGACTACGATACGAGCAGTACTTC
cdr3_aa: CASSLEGLRYEQYF

cdr3_length: 12
clone_size: .
d_call: .
j_call: TRBJ2-3
v_call: TRBV10-2
cdr3_nt: TGCGCCAGCAGTGTCCAGCAAGATACGCAGTATTTT
cdr3_aa: CASSVQQDTQYF

cdr3_length: 16
clone_size: few
d_call: .
j_call: TRBJ2-2
v_call: TRBV27
cdr3_nt: TGTGCCAGCAGTTTATGGGGGCTAGTCTTAACCGGGGAGCTGTTTTTT
cdr3_aa: CASSLWGLVLTGELFF

cdr3_length: 14
clone_size: .
d_call: .
j_call: TRBJ1-1
v_call: TRBV5-8
cdr3_nt: TGTGCCAGCAGCCCCGGTCTCGCTAACACTGAAGCTTTCTTT
cdr3_aa: CASSPGLANTEAFF

cdr3_length: 16
clone_size: .
d_call: TRBD1
j_call: TRBJ2-5
v_call: TRBV5-3
cdr3_nt: TGTGCCAGAAGCCGACCGGACAGGGGGGCTTGGGAGACCCAGTACTTC
cdr3_aa: CARSRPDRGAWETQYF

cdr3_length: 17
clone_size: .
d_call: TRBD2
j_call: TRBJ2-1
v_call: TRBV7-3
cdr3_nt: TGTGCCAGCAGCTCCGGACTAGCGGGGGGCAGGTACAATGAGCAGTTCTTC
cdr3_aa: CASSSGLAGGRYNEQFF

cdr3_length: 13
clone_size: .
d_call: .
j_call: TRBJ1-1
v_call: TRBV28
cdr3_nt: TGTGCCAGCAGGCGACAGATGAACACTGAAGCTTTCTTT
cdr3_aa: CASRRQMNTEAFF

cdr3_length: 15
clone_size: few
d_call: .
j_call: TRBJ1-1
v_call: TRBV2
cdr3_nt: TGTGCCAGCAGTGAAGACGTAGCTATGAACACTGAAGCTTTCTTT
cdr3_aa: CASSEDVAMNTEAFF

cdr3_length: 17
clone_size: .
d_call: TRBD1
j_call: TRBJ1-5
v_call: TRBV7-9
cdr3_nt: TGTGCCAGCAGCTCAGGACAGGGGATAGGAATTGATCAGCCCCAGCATTTT
cdr3_aa: CASSSGQGIGIDQPQHF

cdr3_length: 14
clone_size: .
d_call: TRBD1
j_call: TRBJ1-2
v_call: TRBV7-2
cdr3_nt: TGTGCCAGCAGCGTAACAGGGGGCGCGGGTGGCTACACCTTC
cdr3_aa: CASSVTGGAGGYTF

cdr3_length: 15
clone_size: .
d_call: .
j_call: TRBJ1-6
v_call: TRBV30
cdr3_nt: TGTGCCTGGAGTGTAGGACCTCCAAGCGGTTCACCCCTCCACTTT
cdr3_aa: CAWSVGPPSGSPLHF

cdr3_length: 17
clone_size: .
d_call: TRBD1
j_call: TRBJ1-4
v_call: TRBV5-1
cdr3_nt: TGCGCCAGCAGCCCCCCGGGACAGGGGGCGCCGGGTGAAAAACTGTTTTTT
cdr3_aa: CASSPPGQGAPGEKLFF

cdr3_length: 17
clone_size: .
d_call: .
j_call: TRBJ1-5
v_call: TRBV28
cdr3_nt: TGTGCCAGCACCCTGGGAGGGGCCTTCTATAGCAATCAGCCCCAGCATTTT
cdr3_aa: CASTLGGAFYSNQPQHF

cdr3_length: 15
clone_size: .
d_call: TRBD1
j_call: TRBJ1-5
v_call: TRBV2
cdr3_nt: TGTGCCAGCAGTGGAGACAGGGGGTTTGGCCAGCCCCAGCATTTT
cdr3_aa: CASSGDRGFGQPQHF

cdr3_length: 16
clone_size: .
d_call: .
j_call: TRBJ1-2
v_call: TRBV2
cdr3_nt: TGTGCCAGCAGTGCAGAATGGGCCACGGGGGGCTATGGCTACACCTTC
cdr3_aa: CASSAEWATGGYGYTF

cdr3_length: 13
clone_size: few
d_call: TRBD2
j_call: TRBJ2-7
v_call: TRBV10-3
cdr3_nt: TGTGCCACCGGACTAGCGGGCACGGGGGAGCAGTACTTC
cdr3_aa: CATGLAGTGEQYF

cdr3_length: 12
clone_size: .
d_call: TRBD1
j_call: TRBJ2-7
v_call: TRBV11-2
cdr3_nt: TGTGCCAGCAGCCTCGGACAGGGGGAGCAGTACTTC
cdr3_aa: CASSLGQGEQYF

cdr3_length: 14
clone_size: .
d_call: TRBD2
j_call: TRBJ2-1
v_call: TRBV5-1
cdr3_nt: TGCGCCAGCAGCTTACGGGAGGTGTACAATGAGCAGTTCTTC
cdr3_aa: CASSLREVYNEQFF

cdr3_length: 14
clone_size: .
d_call: .
j_call: TRBJ2-3
v_call: TRBV28
cdr3_nt: TGTGCCAGCAGCCCCCCCCTCGGGACAGATACGCAGTATTTT
cdr3_aa: CASSPPLGTDTQYF

cdr3_length: 11
clone_size: .
d_call: .
j_call: TRBJ2-7
v_call: TRBV7-9
cdr3_nt: TGTGCCAGCAGCTTATACCAGGAGCAGTACTTC
cdr3_aa: CASSLYQEQYF

cdr3_length: 16
clone_size: .
d_call: .
j_call: TRBJ1-2
v_call: TRBV28
cdr3_nt: TGTGCCAGCAGTTTAAATGTTTTGGGGCCGCTGTATGGCTACACCTTC
cdr3_aa: CASSLNVLGPLYGYTF

cdr3_length: 13
clone_size: .
d_call: TRBD2
j_call: TRBJ2-1
v_call: TRBV6-4
cdr3_nt: TGTGCCAGCCTCGAGGGACTAGCCGATGAGCAGTTCTTC
cdr3_aa: CASLEGLADEQFF

cdr3_length: 15
clone_size: .
d_call: .
j_call: TRBJ2-7
v_call: TRBV5-1
cdr3_nt: TGCGCCAGCAGCCCGACCCAGCGTGCCTCCTACGAGCAGTACTTC
cdr3_aa: CASSPTQRASYEQYF

cdr3_length: 14
clone_size: .
d_call: .
j_call: TRBJ1-5
v_call: TRBV28
cdr3_nt: TGTGCCAGCAGGGGGTCGGGTCTGGATCAGCCCCAGCATTTT
cdr3_aa: CASRGSGLDQPQHF

cdr3_length: 14
clone_size: few
d_call: .
j_call: TRBJ2-2
v_call: TRBV19
cdr3_nt: TGTGCCAGTAGTATAAGGGCGGACACCGGGGAGCTGTTTTTT
cdr3_aa: CASSIRADTGELFF

cdr3_length: 15
clone_size: .
d_call: TRBD2
j_call: TRBJ2-1
v_call: TRBV7-2
cdr3_nt: TGTGCCAGCAGCTCCTCTTTCGGGGGGTACAATGAGCAGTTCTTC
cdr3_aa: CASSSSFGGYNEQFF

cdr3_length: 17
clone_size: .
d_call: TRBD2
j_call: TRBJ2-3
v_call: TRBV7-9
cdr3_nt: TGTGCCAGCAGCTCCACCGGGACTAGCGGGGGTATGGGTACGCAGTATTTT
cdr3_aa: CASSSTGTSGGMGTQYF

cdr3_length: 18
clone_size: once
d_call: .
j_call: TRBJ1-1
v_call: TRBV10-3
cdr3_nt: TGTGCCATCAGTGAGTTACCTGGACAGTCAAGGGCGAACACTGAAGCTTTCTTT
cdr3_aa: CAISELPGQSRANTEAFF

cdr3_length: 13
clone_size: .
d_call: .
j_call: TRBJ2-5
v_call: TRBV11-3
cdr3_nt: TGTGCCAGCAGCCCTGGGGGGCTACAGGGTACCCACTTC
cdr3_aa: CASSPGGLQGTHF

cdr3_length: 14
clone_size: .
d_call: .
j_call: TRBJ2-7
v_call: TRBV18
cdr3_nt: TGTGCCAGCGCACCCGGGAGTACCAGGTACGAGCAGTACTTC
cdr3_aa: CASAPGSTRYEQYF

cdr3_length: 14
clone_size: .
d_call: TRBD2
j_call: TRBJ2-1
v_call: TRBV11-3
cdr3_nt: TGTGCCAGCAGCTTAGTAGCGGGGGTCAATGAGCAGTTCTTC
cdr3_aa: CASSLVAGVNEQFF

cdr3_length: 15
clone_size: .
d_call: .
j_call: TRBJ1-3
v_call: TRBV14
cdr3_nt: TGTGCCAGCAGCCAAGGGATTGCTACTGGAAACACCATATATTTT
cdr3_aa: CASSQGIATGNTIYF

cdr3_length: 15
clone_size: .
d_call: TRBD1
j_call: TRBJ2-3
v_call: TRBV5-1
cdr3_nt: TGCGCCAGCTGCCAGGGGGACCCGAGCACAGATACGCAGTATTTT
cdr3_aa: CASCQGDPSTDTQYF

cdr3_length: 15
clone_size: .
d_call: .
j_call: TRBJ2-4
v_call: TRBV19
cdr3_nt: TGTGCCAGCGGCTCCCGGCGGGGGCAGAAGCACATTCAGTACTTC
cdr3_aa: CASGSRRGQKHIQYF